This TCR beta chain is drawn from a study of cytomegalovirus exposure and HLA in healthy donors. In the PCR, 60 Vbeta and 13 Jbeta primers were used. Only in-frame clones appear in the TCRdb table, and some are missing; sequencing was by immunoSEQ multiplex PCR. The data hold 150,000 to 200,000 clones, with about 83% observed a single time. The CDR3 is 13 amino acids. Trimming removed 3 bases from V and 6 bases from J; junction bases left unmatched: 2. Germline V lookup: CDR1 SGHDT, CDR2 YYEEEE. The sample consisted of PBMCs. The chain employs TRBV5-6 and TRBJ1-1, with TRBD1 identical over 10 bases. The sequence came from a woman aged 30 to 39 in good health and CMV-seropositive. This CDR3 reads CASSWDRGPEAFF. As DNA, the CDR3 is TGTGCCAGCAGCTGGGACAGGGGACCTGAAGCTTTCTTT.